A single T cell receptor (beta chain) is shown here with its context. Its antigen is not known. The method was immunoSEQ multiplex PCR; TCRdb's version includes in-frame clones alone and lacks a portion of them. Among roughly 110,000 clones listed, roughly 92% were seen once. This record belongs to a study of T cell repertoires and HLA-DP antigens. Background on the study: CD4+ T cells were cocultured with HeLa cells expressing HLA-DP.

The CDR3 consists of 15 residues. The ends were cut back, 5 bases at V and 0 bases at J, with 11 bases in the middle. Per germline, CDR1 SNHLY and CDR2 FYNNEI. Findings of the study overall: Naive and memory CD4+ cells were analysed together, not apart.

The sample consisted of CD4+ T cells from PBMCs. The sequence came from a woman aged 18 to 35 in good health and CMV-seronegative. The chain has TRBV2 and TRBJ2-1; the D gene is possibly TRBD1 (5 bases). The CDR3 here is CASSRQSGSYNEQFF. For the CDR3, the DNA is TGTGCCAGCAGTCGACAGTCGGGCTCCTACAATGAGCAGTTCTTC.